This T cell receptor beta chain appears in the sequencing data of a study of blood T cell repertoires in COVID-19. Overall study: Samples came from the United States, Italy and Spain, spanning acute and convalescent COVID-19. T cells, B-cell-depleted T cells, or PBMCs provided the cDNA or gDNA that served as material.

Germline CDR1 is ENHRY and CDR2 is SYGVKD. V was clipped by 8 bases and J by 4 bases, with 14 bases between them. The length of the CDR3 is 13 residues. In the authors' methods: Cell counts per sample came from amplifying reference gene primers. Profiled with immunoSEQ multiplex PCR; TCRdb holds only in-frame clones, not every one. Clone size and the V and J calls come from that table; the DNA yielded D and trimming. Here the sample spans about 190,000 clones, about 85% being singletons. The sequencing sample was made of peripheral blood. The chain combines TRBV10-3 with TRBJ1-1; D call uncertain. The TCR was taken from a man aged 80 or over with COVID-19, enrolled during active disease. The CDR3 reads CAISYNSRTEAFF. As DNA, the CDR3 is TGTGCCATCTCATATAACTCCCGCACTGAAGCTTTCTTT.